This TCR beta chain was profiled in a study of T cells in Graves' hyperthyroidism and ophthalmopathy. This clonotype was counted ten times or more. The V and J ends lost 6 bases and 0 bases respectively, with 15 bases between them. Germline values: CDR1 MDHEN, CDR2 SYDVKM. The CDR3 totals 16 residues. It was uncontrolled infection, other autoimmune disease, pregnancy or lactation that excluded patients. The investigators amplified TCR beta CDR3 regions from RNA transcripts. HTBI primers were used for first-round RT-PCR of the TCR CDR3. TCRdb used MiXCR to reprocess the multiplex PCR reads, holding one entry per CDR3 protein. The data show 360,000 or so distinct CDR3 sequences, about 19% seen once.

The sample taken for sequencing was blood. The clonotype originates from a woman aged 18-30 years with Graves' hyperthyroidism. The chain recombines TRBV28 with TRBJ1-3, with D maybe TRBD1 (6 bases). Here the CDR3 DNA reads TGTGCCAGCAGCCGAGGACAGACCCTCTCTGGAAACACCATATATTTT. It translates to CASSRGQTLSGNTIYF.